This TCR beta chain stems from a study of blood T cell repertoires in COVID-19. The V gene lost 4 bases and the J gene lost 5 bases, with 14 bases spanning the gap. This CDR3 spans 14 amino acids. Per germline, CDR1 LGHNA and CDR2 YNFKEQ. As handled by the study authors: Reference gene primer amplification gave estimated nucleated cell counts. Assay: immunoSEQ multiplex PCR; the TCRdb copy retains only in-frame clones and omits some. V and J calls and clone size are those listed in that table; D and trimming were worked out from the DNA. The data contain over 150,000 clones, 70% to 90% of them singletons.

The sequenced sample was peripheral blood. The V gene is TRBV4-2, the J gene TRBJ2-5; a weak D match, TRBD2 (6 bases). The sequence derives from a man in his forties or fifties with active or convalescent COVID-19. The CDR3, as DNA: TGTGCCAGCAGCCCAGGAGGGGACTGGGAGACCCAGTACTTC. It codes for CASSPGGDWETQYF.